This T cell receptor beta chain was identified in a study of T-cell memory formation after mild COVID-19. At the level of the study: TCR clusters mostly belonged to single donors. Overall study findings and caveats: The study found contracting CD4+ clones mainly in CM and EM and contracting CD8+ clones in EMRA. Whether second-wave clones peaking at day 37 were SARS-CoV-2 specific went unconfirmed.

This CDR3 has 15 residues. CDR1 and CDR2 from the germline V gene are SGHTA and FQGNSA. The V end was cut by 3 bases, the J end by 3 bases, with 15 bases between. In the case of this clonotype: Its matching antigen is unknown.

Constant-segment primers were used for 5'RACE, and the resulting TCR alpha and TCR beta cDNA libraries carried sample barcodes and UMIs. TCRdb redid the calling of the 5' RACE reads with MiXCR, one entry per CDR3 protein. Of under 400,000 distinct CDR3 sequences listed, approximately 21% are singletons. This TCR derives from an adult woman who had mild COVID-19 (a few samples of this study predate the infection). Cell type and time point are not known. Material: PBMCs or a T cell subset sorted from them (not recorded which). The rearrangement joins TRBV7-2 to TRBJ2-7; D possibly corresponds to TRBD1 (5 bases). The chain's CDR3 is CASSFRQSVGYEQYF. The CDR3 DNA reads TGTGCCAGCAGCTTTCGACAGTCGGTGGGCTACGAGCAGTACTTC.